A selection of T cell receptor beta chains follows, all from one sample in a study of shared clonotypes between healthy human individuals. Profiled with immunoSEQ multiplex PCR; TCRdb holds only in-frame clones, not every one. This sample has 550,000 to 800,000 clones, with 90% found just once. The sample comprised memory CD8+ T cells from PBMCs. The receptors shown here come from a man between 18 and 35 years old in good health. Some clones in this sample may be carry-over from other donors' samples. Both conserved end residues are part of each CDR3. A D gene is named only where the DNA matches it firmly. Clone size is shown for a subset of rows, as once, few, many or a class of expanded clone.

v_gene	abundance	j_gene	d_gene	CDR3aa	CDR3nt
TRBV28	.	TRBJ1-2	.	CASSPQGLSGDHYTF	TGTGCCAGCAGCCCACAGGGATTGAGCGGGGATCACTACACCTTC
TRBV6-4	.	TRBJ2-1	.	CASSDSILMGDQFF	TGTGCCAGCAGTGACTCGATCCTAATGGGGGACCAGTTCTTC
TRBV7-6	.	TRBJ1-1	.	CASSLLGTEAFF	TGTGCCAGCAGCTTATTAGGCACTGAAGCTTTCTTT
TRBV27	.	TRBJ2-1	.	CASRETNSYNEQFF	TGTGCCAGCAGGGAGACTAACTCCTACAATGAGCAGTTCTTC
TRBV30	few	TRBJ2-2	.	CAWSPSGELFF	TGTGCCTGGAGTCCGTCCGGGGAGCTGTTTTTT
TRBV11-2	.	TRBJ2-5	.	CATLGLGRQETQYF	TGTGCCACCCTCGGCTTGGGGCGGCAAGAGACCCAGTACTTC
TRBV7-9	.	TRBJ2-1	.	CASSHVSGHNEQFF	TGTGCCAGCAGCCACGTGTCGGGTCACAATGAGCAGTTCTTC
TRBV6-5	.	TRBJ2-5	.	CASSYLLGAETQYF	TGTGCCAGCAGTTACTTGCTGGGGGCAGAGACCCAGTACTTC
TRBV7-6	.	TRBJ2-5	TRBD2	CASSLSPGLAGETQYF	TGTGCCAGCAGCTTATCCCCGGGACTAGCGGGAGAGACCCAGTACTTC
TRBV14	.	TRBJ2-1	.	CASSLLVNEQFF	TGTGCCAGCAGCCTTCTTGTCAATGAGCAGTTCTTC
TRBV7-2	.	TRBJ1-1	.	CASSLRGVLTEAFF	TGTGCCAGCAGCTTAAGGGGGGTTCTCACTGAAGCTTTCTTT
TRBV19	.	TRBJ2-7	TRBD1	CASSATGNEQYF	TGTGCCAGTAGTGCGACAGGGAACGAGCAGTACTTC
TRBV10-2	.	TRBJ2-7	.	CASSEYLRDNSYEQYF	TGCGCCAGCAGTGAGTATTTGCGGGACAACTCCTACGAGCAGTACTTC
TRBV4-1	.	TRBJ1-3	.	CASSQDEGSGNTIYF	TGCGCCAGCAGCCAAGATGAGGGCTCTGGAAACACCATATATTTT
TRBV7-6	.	TRBJ2-7	TRBD2	CASSLGERDYEQYF	TGTGCCAGCAGCTTAGGGGAGCGGGACTACGAGCAGTACTTC
TRBV7-3	once	TRBJ1-1	.	CASSLTGARDTEAFF	TGTGCCAGCAGCTTAACGGGGGCGCGCGACACTGAAGCTTTCTTT
TRBV9	.	TRBJ1-2	.	CASSADRRSGGYTF	TGTGCCAGCAGCGCCGACAGGAGGTCGGGTGGCTACACCTTC
TRBV28	.	TRBJ2-7	.	CASRSLYEQYF	TGTGCCAGCAGGAGTCTCTACGAGCAGTACTTC
TRBV9	.	TRBJ2-3	TRBD1	CASSVEGQAITDTQYF	TGTGCCAGCAGCGTAGAGGGACAGGCTATCACAGATACGCAGTATTTT
TRBV15	.	TRBJ2-7	TRBD2	CATSTRGLAGPQYF	TGTGCCACCAGCACCCGGGGACTAGCGGGCCCACAGTACTTC
TRBV7-9	.	TRBJ2-7	TRBD2	CATRGGQQGTAYEQYF	TGTGCCACCCGGGGGGGCCAGCAAGGGACGGCCTACGAGCAGTACTTC
TRBV11-2	once	TRBJ2-3	TRBD1	CASSLSTGARLTDTQYF	TGTGCCAGCAGCCTTAGTACAGGGGCCCGCCTCACAGATACGCAGTATTTT
TRBV19	.	TRBJ1-5	.	CATQPWGGNSNQPQHF	TGTGCCACCCAACCCTGGGGAGGGAATAGCAATCAGCCCCAGCATTTT
TRBV2	.	TRBJ2-3	.	CASSDEVADLTDTQYF	TGTGCCAGCAGTGACGAGGTGGCGGACCTCACAGATACGCAGTATTTT
TRBV15	.	TRBJ1-1	.	CATSRGMLGTEAFF	TGTGCCACCAGCAGAGGTATGTTGGGCACTGAAGCTTTCTTT
TRBV5-1	.	TRBJ2-5	.	CASSKTSFETQYF	TGCGCCAGCAGCAAGACTAGTTTTGAGACCCAGTACTTC
TRBV21-1	.	TRBJ2-7	.	CASSKALCGSYEQYF	TGTGCCAGCAGCAAAGCGCTTTGCGGGTCCTACGAGCAGTACTTC
TRBV7-7	.	TRBJ2-2	TRBD1	CASSSRTGVNTGELFF	TGTGCCAGCAGCTCCCGGACAGGGGTGAACACCGGGGAGCTGTTTTTT
TRBV27	once	TRBJ2-3	TRBD2	CASSSIGLANTDTQYF	TGTGCCAGCAGTTCCATTGGACTAGCAAACACAGATACGCAGTATTTT
TRBV15	once	TRBJ1-2	.	CATSSGQWRGTGYTF	TGTGCCACCAGCAGCGGTCAATGGAGGGGAACTGGCTACACCTTC
TRBV9	.	TRBJ2-1	TRBD2	CASSVALGGSRDEQFF	TGTGCCAGCAGCGTAGCTCTGGGCGGGAGTCGCGATGAGCAGTTCTTC
TRBV6-6	medium-sized	TRBJ1-1	.	CASTFFGGNTEAFF	TGTGCCAGCACCTTCTTCGGGGGAAACACTGAAGCTTTCTTT
TRBV5-6	.	TRBJ2-7	.	CASSLDSHSYEQYF	TGTGCCAGCAGCTTGGACAGCCACTCCTACGAGCAGTACTTC
TRBV25-1	.	TRBJ2-6	.	CASSPQETGANVLTF	TGTGCCAGCAGTCCCCAAGAGACTGGGGCCAACGTCCTGACTTTC
TRBV9	.	TRBJ2-3	.	CASSVASGRGTDTQYF	TGTGCCAGCAGCGTAGCTTCGGGCAGGGGCACAGATACGCAGTATTTT
TRBV27	.	TRBJ2-1	TRBD1	CASSPTGYRGPHEQFF	TGTGCCAGCAGTCCAACCGGGTACAGGGGGCCCCATGAGCAGTTCTTC
TRBV2	.	TRBJ1-1	.	CASTPTGFRTEAFF	TGTGCCAGCACCCCGACGGGGTTTAGGACTGAAGCTTTCTTT
TRBV2	.	TRBJ2-7	TRBD1	CASRARDRPYEQYF	TGTGCCAGCAGAGCCCGGGACAGACCCTACGAGCAGTACTTC
TRBV18	.	TRBJ2-7	.	CASSSGLTYEQYF	TGTGCCAGCTCATCGGGACTTACCTACGAGCAGTACTTC
TRBV28	.	TRBJ1-5	.	CASKPLEGVQPQHF	TGTGCCAGCAAGCCACTCGAGGGGGTGCAGCCCCAGCATTTT
TRBV4-1	once	TRBJ1-5	.	CASSPSRGGSNQPQHF	TGCGCCAGCAGCCCCTCCCGGGGGGGGAGCAATCAGCCCCAGCATTTT
TRBV25-1	.	TRBJ1-1	.	CASSEFLWGMDTEAFF	TGTGCCAGCAGTGAATTCCTGTGGGGGATGGACACTGAAGCTTTCTTT
TRBV7-9	.	TRBJ1-5	.	CASSKVGNQPQHF	TGTGCCAGCAGCAAGGTTGGTAATCAGCCCCAGCATTTT
TRBV30	few	TRBJ1-1	.	CARSLKPNTEAFF	TGTGCCCGCTCTTTGAAGCCCAACACTGAAGCTTTCTTT
TRBV7-2	.	TRBJ1-2	.	CASTQGGYGYTF	TGTGCCAGCACCCAAGGTGGCTATGGCTACACCTTC
TRBV5-6	.	TRBJ2-3	.	CASSPPWGHITDTQYF	TGTGCCAGCAGCCCGCCTTGGGGACATATCACAGATACGCAGTATTTT
TRBV9	.	TRBJ1-4	TRBD1	CASSERDSLWEKLFF	TGTGCCAGCAGCGAAAGGGACAGCCTCTGGGAAAAACTGTTTTTT
TRBV9	.	TRBJ2-2	TRBD2	CASSQNSGSYTGELFF	TGTGCCAGCAGCCAAAATAGCGGGAGCTACACCGGGGAGCTGTTTTTT
TRBV27	.	TRBJ1-2	TRBD1	CASSPTTGGPYGYTF	TGTGCCAGCAGTCCGACGACAGGGGGCCCCTATGGCTACACCTTC
TRBV28	once	TRBJ2-3	.	CASTPGRRWVTDTQYF	TGTGCCAGCACCCCCGGTCGACGGTGGGTGACAGATACGCAGTATTTT
TRBV7-9	.	TRBJ1-1	.	CASSLRSTEAFF	TGTGCCAGCAGCTTAAGGTCCACTGAAGCTTTCTTT
TRBV19	once	TRBJ1-5	.	CASSIDGLALLTYSNQPQHF	TGTGCCAGTAGTATAGATGGGTTGGCTTTACTCACTTATAGCAATCAGCCCCAGCATTTT
TRBV18	.	TRBJ2-2	.	CASSPRGQGNTGELFF	TGTGCCAGCTCACCTCGGGGGCAGGGGAACACCGGGGAGCTGTTTTTT
TRBV4-1	.	TRBJ1-1	.	CASSQVNARAFF	TGCGCCAGCAGCCAAGTGAACGCGAGGGCTTTCTTT
TRBV7-8	.	TRBJ1-3	.	CASSPRISGNTIYF	TGTGCCAGCAGCCCCCGAATCTCTGGAAACACCATATATTTT